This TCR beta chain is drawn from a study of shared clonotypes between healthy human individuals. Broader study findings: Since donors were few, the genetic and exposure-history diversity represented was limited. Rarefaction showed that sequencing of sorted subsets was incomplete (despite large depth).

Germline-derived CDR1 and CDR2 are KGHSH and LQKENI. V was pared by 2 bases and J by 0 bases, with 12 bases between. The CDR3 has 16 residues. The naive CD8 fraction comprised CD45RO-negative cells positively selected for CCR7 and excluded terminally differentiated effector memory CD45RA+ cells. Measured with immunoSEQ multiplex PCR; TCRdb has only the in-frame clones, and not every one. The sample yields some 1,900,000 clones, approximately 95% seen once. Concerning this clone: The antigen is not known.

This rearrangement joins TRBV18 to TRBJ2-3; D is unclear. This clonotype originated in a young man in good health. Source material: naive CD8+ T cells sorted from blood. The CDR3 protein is CASSPSPWPSTDTQYF. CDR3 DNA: TGTGCCAGCTCACCAAGCCCCTGGCCTAGCACAGATACGCAGTATTTT.